Following are 25 T cell receptor beta chains from one sample sequenced in a study of T cells in Graves' hyperthyroidism and ophthalmopathy. TCR beta CDR3 regions were amplified from RNA transcripts. An initial round of RT-PCR targeting the TCR CDR3 relied on the HTBI primer set. TCRdb re-analysed the multiplex PCR reads in MiXCR, keeping a single row per CDR3 protein. The repertoire includes hundreds of thousands of distinct CDR3 sequences, 15% to 20% of them detected once, and roughly 50% sits in the top ten. Specimen: blood. The receptors were sampled from a man aged 40-50 years with Graves' ophthalmopathy.

This clonotype was seen repeatedly, ten times or more. The chain joins TRBV28 to TRBJ2-3; D is perhaps TRBD1 (6 bases). The V end was cut by 4 bases, the J end by 4 bases, with 18 bases between. Germline lookup yields CDR1 MDHEN and CDR2 SYDVKM. The CDR3 has 16 residues. The CDR3 spells CASSSTGTYLPDTQYF. The CDR3 DNA sequence: TGTGCCAGCAGTTCCACAGGGACGTATCTTCCAGATACGCAGTATTTT.

This clonotype was seen a few times. This chain uses TRBV20-1 with TRBJ2-1; 9 positions agree with TRBD2. The CDR3 runs 15 residues. From germline, CDR1 is DFQATT and CDR2 SNEGSKA (reference sequence). V shed 6 bases and J 5 bases; nucleotides not matched to a gene: 11. The CDR3 nucleotides read TGCAGTGCAAAGGGGGCTAGCGGGAACAACAATGAGCAGTTCTTC. It specifies CSAKGASGNNNEQFF.

On this clonotype: A much larger clone is a single base away; this may be a read error. In DNA, the CDR3 is TGTGCCGGTGGGACAGGGCGTTGGGATACGCAGTATTTT. Residues: CAGGTGRWDTQYF. The V call is TRBV11-2, the J call TRBJ2-3; 9 bases are a match to TRBD1. The CDR3 sequence is 13 residues long. Germline V gives CDR1 SGHAT, CDR2 FQNNGV. V lost 11 bases and J lost 6; bases outside the gene matches: 9.

In this sample, this clonotype turned up many times. The V and J genes are TRBV20-1 and TRBJ2-3; 12 bases align to TRBD2. V shed 0 bases and J 5 bases; nucleotides not matched to a gene: 6. The CDR3 totals 16 residues. Germline V gives CDR1 DFQATT, CDR2 SNEGSKA (reference sequence). The CDR3 bases are TGCAGTGCTAGAGAACTAGCGGGAGGAACTGTAGATACGCAGTATTTT. This translates into CSARELAGGTVDTQYF.

V gene TRBV9 combines with J gene TRBJ2-7, with D possibly matching TRBD1 (6 bases). This CDR3 spans 13 amino acids. The germline V gene has CDR1 SGDLS and CDR2 YYNGEE. V lost 3 bases and J lost 3, with 10 bases in between. CDR3 nucleotides: TGTGCCAGCAGCGGGGACACCTTCTACGAGCAGTACTTC. Translating it yields CASSGDTFYEQYF.

The chain is built from TRBV20-1 and TRBJ2-7, with TRBD1 as a possible D gene (6 bases). Germline CDR1 reads DFQATT; CDR2 reads SNEGSKA (reference sequence). V lost 2 bases and J 0 bases, leaving 11 bases between the germline ends. This CDR3 comprises 14 residues. CDR3 residues: CSARSLGGSYEQYF. Written as DNA, the CDR3 is TGCAGTGCTAGATCCCTAGGGGGCTCCTACGAGCAGTACTTC.

The chain has TRBV6-2 or TRBV6-3 and TRBJ2-3, with unresolved D. The CDR3 is 14 amino acids. In germline, CDR1 is MNHEY, CDR2 SVGEGT. Trimming removed 0 bases at V and 4 bases at J, with 8 bases between. CDR3 DNA: TGTGCCAGCAGTTACTCCCAAGTGGCAGATACGCAGTATTTT. Residues: CASSYSQVADTQYF.

The chain combines TRBV20-1 with TRBJ1-4, with D maybe TRBD1 (5 bases). This CDR3 comprises 14 residues. Looked up from germline, CDR1 is DFQATT and CDR2 is SNEGSKA (reference sequence). V was cut by 4 bases and J by 7 bases, with 16 bases left in between. In nucleotides, the CDR3 is TGCAGTGCTATTACTCAGGGAGGTAGTGAAAAACTGTTTTTT. Amino acids: CSAITQGGSEKLFF.

This clonotype was observed a few times. This chain joins TRBV6-6 and TRBJ1-2, with 7 bases lining up with TRBD1. Germline V gives CDR1 MNHNY, CDR2 SVGAGI (reference sequence). This CDR3 contains 16 residues. V dropped 2 bases and J dropped 1; count of bases not matched to a gene: 7. The DNA for the CDR3 is TGTGCCAGCAGTTACGAAGGACAGGCATTTAACTATGGCTACACCTTC. Its translation is CASSYEGQAFNYGYTF.

The sample holds one count of this clonotype. The genes are TRBV7-3 and TRBJ2-2; 10 positions agree with TRBD2. The ends lost 10 bases at V and 6 bases at J; junction bases unmatched: 8. CDR1 is SGHTA and CDR2 is FQGTGA in the germline V gene. The CDR3 has 14 residues. The CDR3 loop is CATRGAGGAGELFF. The DNA of the CDR3 is TGTGCCACACGAGGAGCGGGGGGGGCCGGGGAGCTGTTTTTT.

At least ten counts were recorded for this clonotype. The chain couples TRBV18 to TRBJ1-1; D is unclear. V was clipped by 0 bases and J by 4 bases, with 9 bases between them. CDR1 KGHSH and CDR2 LQKENI come from the germline V gene. The CDR3 has 14 residues. The CDR3 DNA is TGTGCCAGCTCACCACCGTTGAGTCCCACTGAAGCTTTCTTT. It yields the protein CASSPPLSPTEAFF.

This clonotype was seen many times. The chain combines TRBV12-3 or TRBV12-4 with TRBJ1-1, with a tentative D call TRBD1 (6 bases). The CDR3 consists of 13 residues. Trimming took 2 bases from V and 10 from J, leaving 14 bases between them. The CDR3 DNA reads TGTGCCAGCAGTTTAAGAGGGGGGGAAGGAGCTTTCTTT. This codes for CASSLRGGEGAFF.

This sequence joins TRBV11-3 and TRBJ2-2; tentative D call: TRBD1 (5 bases). The CDR3 runs 14 residues. Per germline, CDR1 SGHNT and CDR2 YENEEA. V was cut by 5 bases and J by 6 bases, with 13 bases left in between. CDR3 sequence reads: CASSPYEGAGELFF. The CDR3 nucleotides are TGTGCCAGCAGCCCCTATGAAGGGGCCGGGGAGCTGTTTTTT.

In its sample, this clonotype was seen a few times. The genes are TRBV11-2 and TRBJ2-1; 15 nucleotides align to TRBD2. Losses at the gene ends were 8 bases for V and 2 bases for J; bases not matched to a gene: 16. The germline V gene encodes CDR1 SGHAT and CDR2 FQNNGV. The CDR3 spans 20 residues. The CDR3 DNA reads TGTGCCAGCGGATACCCCCCTACCGGGACTAGCGGGGGGCCCTACAATGAGCAGTTCTTC. It yields the protein CASGYPPTGTSGGPYNEQFF. Supplemented by reference TRBV11-2 and TRBJ2-1, the full variable domain reads EAGVAQSPRYKIIEKRQSVAFWCNPISGHATLYWYQQILGQGPKLLIQFQNNGVVDDSQLPKDRFSAERLKGVDSTLKIQPAKLEDSAVYLCASGYPPTGTSGGPYNEQFFGPGTRLTVL.

This clonotype was observed a single time. Relative to the germline gene, one junction end is altered; a read error may explain this. V usage is TRBV11-2 and J usage is TRBJ2-1; TRBD2 aligns across 14 bases. CDR3 length: 20 amino acids. Per germline, CDR1 SGHAT and CDR2 FQNNGV. CDR3 coding DNA: TGTGCCAGCAGCCTAGATTCCAGGGCCGGGACTAGCGGGAGAGGGCATGAGCAGTTCTTC. Residues: CASSLDSRAGTSGRGHEQFF. Filled out from reference TRBV11-2 and TRBJ2-1, the complete variable domain reads EAGVAQSPRYKIIEKRQSVAFWCNPISGHATLYWYQQILGQGPKLLIQFQNNGVVDDSQLPKDRFSAERLKGVDSTLKIQPAKLEDSAVYLCASSLDSRAGTSGRGHEQFFGPGTRLTVL.

V is TRBV5-1 and J is TRBJ1-2; D unresolved. The germline V and J ends were trimmed by 0 bases and 3 bases, with 9 bases remaining between them. CDR3 length: 14 amino acids. Germline V gene sequence: CDR1 SGHRS, CDR2 YFSETQ. The CDR3 coding sequence is TGCGCCAGCAGCTTGGAAGGGTCGGACTATGGCTACACCTTC. Its protein product is CASSLEGSDYGYTF.

The V and J genes are TRBV20-1 and TRBJ2-5; D remains ambiguous. The CDR3 length is 14 residues. Germline V gene data show CDR1 as DFQATT and CDR2 as SNEGSKA (reference sequence). V dropped 6 bases and J dropped 2 bases, with 16 bases sitting between them. This CDR3 is CSADWPLSQETQYF. The CDR3 coding sequence is TGCAGTGCCGACTGGCCCCTATCGCAAGAGACCCAGTACTTC.

This clonotype was observed at least ten times. The J gene is TRBJ2-7, the V gene TRBV7-2, with unresolved D. The CDR3 runs 15 residues. V lost 5 bases and J lost 3, with 17 bases in between. Per the germline V gene, CDR1 is SGHTA and CDR2 is FQGNSA. CDR3 loop: CASSQWGSQSYEQYF. The DNA of the CDR3 is TGTGCCAGCAGCCAATGGGGATCCCAAAGCTACGAGCAGTACTTC.

This clonotype was detected a few times. This rearrangement joins TRBV20-1 to TRBJ2-1; either TRBD1 or TRBD2 may supply D (7 bases each). CDR1 DFQATT and CDR2 SNEGSKA come from the germline V gene (reference sequence). The CDR3 covers 14 residues. Trimming left V 6 bases short and J 7 bases short, with 19 bases between. CDR3 DNA sequence: TGCAGTGCCCGGGGAGGGGGCGCCAAGAATGAGCAGTTCTTC. The encoded protein is CSARGGGAKNEQFF.

CDR3 sequence (DNA): TGTGCCAGCAGTGTCCCGGGACAGGGCCACTACGAGCAGTACTTC. Amino acids: CASSVPGQGHYEQYF. The genes are TRBV6-1 and TRBJ2-7; 9 bases agree with TRBD1. Germline V gene sequence: CDR1 MNHNS, CDR2 SASEGT. The CDR3 sequence is 15 residues long. With 4 bases clipped from V and 3 bases from J, the junction kept 7 bases outside the gene matches.

This clonotype was observed at least ten times. The chain has TRBV7-2 and TRBJ2-1, with unresolved D. Per the germline V gene, CDR1 is SGHTA and CDR2 is FQGNSA. The CDR3 has 12 amino acids. The V gene lost 5 bases and the J gene lost 6 bases, with 8 bases spanning the gap. In DNA form, the CDR3 reads TGTGCCAGCAGCCCATCATTCAATGAGCAGTTCTTC. Its translation is CASSPSFNEQFF.

The V call is TRBV5-4, the J call TRBJ1-3; 7 nucleotides match TRBD1. The CDR3 is 16 amino acids. V dropped 4 bases and J dropped 6; count of bases not matched to a gene: 13. Germline V gene lookup returns CDR1 SGHNT and CDR2 YYREEE (reference sequence). The CDR3 reads CASSPYPRGGENTIYF. The CDR3 DNA is TGTGCCAGCAGCCCCTACCCCCGAGGGGGCGAAAACACCATATATTTT.

There are many counts of this clonotype. CDR3 nucleotides: TGTGCCAGCAGCCTAGCGGGTTCCTATAGGGGCAATGAGCAGTTCTTC. Translated, it gives CASSLAGSYRGNEQFF. The rearrangement links TRBV3-1 to TRBJ2-1; 7 nucleotides match TRBD2. In germline, CDR1 is LGHDT, CDR2 YNNKEL (reference sequence). The CDR3 is 16 amino acids. J was trimmed by 6 bases and V by 4 bases; bases with no gene match: 12.

This clonotype was recorded at least ten times. V gene TRBV28 combines with J gene TRBJ1-6; D is ambiguous. The germline CDR1 and CDR2 sequences are MDHEN and SYDVKM. The CDR3 sequence is 13 residues long. The germline V and J ends were trimmed by 5 bases and 8 bases, with 10 bases remaining between them. CDR3 in amino acids: CASSRRLYSPLHF. In DNA, the CDR3 is TGTGCCAGCAGTCGGCGACTGTATTCACCCCTCCACTTT.

The chain links TRBV7-9 to TRBJ2-7; 8 bases map to TRBD2. J lost 5 bases, V lost 3 bases, and 9 bases had no gene match. Germline CDR1 SEHNR, CDR2 FQNEAQ (reference sequence). The CDR3 contains 15 residues. CDR3 bases: TGTGCCAGCAGCTTTATGAGCGGGAGAGCCGACGAGCAGTACTTC. Amino acid sequence: CASSFMSGRADEQYF.